These 16 T cell receptor beta chains came from one sample sequenced in a study of CD8 T cells in ankylosing spondylitis. MiXCR, applied by TCRdb to the 5' RACE reads, yields one record per CDR3 protein. The sample records 220,000 or so distinct CDR3 sequences, roughly a tenth being singletons. Sequenced material: blood, either unsorted or a sorted T cell fraction (not recorded which). The receptor set was obtained from a male donor with ankylosing spondylitis or in good health (not recorded which).

This clonotype was observed many times. CDR3 region: CASSLEGGAASGNTIYF. Here the CDR3 DNA reads TGCGCCAGCAGCTTGGAAGGAGGAGCAGCCTCTGGAAACACCATATATTTT. The chain is built from TRBV5-1 and TRBJ1-3; D is unresolved. Germline lookup yields CDR1 SGHRS and CDR2 YFSETQ. Trimming pared 0 bases from V and 0 bases from J, leaving 13 bases between. This CDR3 is built from 17 residues.

In its sample, this clonotype was seen many times. Relative to the germline gene, one junction end is altered; a read error may explain this. The rearrangement joins TRBV7-8 to TRBJ1-1; perhaps TRBD1 as D (5 bases). CDR3 length equals 15 residues. CDR1 is SGHVS, CDR2 FQNEAQ, per germline. The DNA for the CDR3 is TGTGCCAGCAGATTAGGGGACGGAGGGAACACTGAAGCTTTCTTT. This translates into CASRLGDGGNTEAFF. Filled out from reference TRBV7-8 and TRBJ1-1, the complete variable domain reads GAGVSQSPRYKVAKRGQDVALRCDPISGHVSLFWYQQALGQGPEFLTYFQNEAQLDKSGLPSDRFFAERPEGSVSTLKIQRTQQEDSAVYLCASRLGDGGNTEAFFGQGTRLTVV.

This clonotype has ten or more counts. CDR3 in amino acids: CSASDQGTARDQPQHF. DNA for the CDR3: TGCAGTGCTAGCGATCAGGGGACGGCCCGGGATCAGCCCCAGCATTTT. The rearrangement links TRBV20-1 to TRBJ1-5; weak D call: TRBD1 (6 bases). Germline V gene sequence: CDR1 DFQATT, CDR2 SNEGSKA (reference sequence). The CDR3 spans 16 residues. Trimming took 3 bases from V and 5 from J, leaving 20 bases between them.

This clonotype was counted ten times or more. The chain recombines TRBV29-1 with TRBJ1-5; no clear D gene. Between the trimmed V and J ends, which lost 3 bases and 5 bases, there was a span of 11 bases. CDR3 length: 13 residues. The germline CDR1 and CDR2 sequences are SQVTM and ANQGSEA. CDR3 coding DNA: TGCAGCGTTGATGCGGGCGGTGATCAGCCCCAGCATTTT. Its translation is CSVDAGGDQPQHF.

This clonotype was counted a few times. J is TRBJ2-5 and V is TRBV5-6, with a tentative D call TRBD2 (6 bases). Germline CDR1 SGHDT, CDR2 YYEEEE. This CDR3 contains 13 residues. The V gene lost 2 bases and the J gene lost 5 bases, with 10 bases spanning the gap. The CDR3 DNA is TGTGCCAGCAGCTTTCGGGGGAGCGAGACCCAGTACTTC. This translates into CASSFRGSETQYF.

Ten or more counts support this clonotype. This chain connects TRBV20-1 to TRBJ2-3; 8 nucleotides match TRBD2. The CDR3 is 14 amino acids. CDR1 is DFQATT, CDR2 SNEGSKA, per germline (reference sequence). The CDR3 DNA is TGCAGCGAGCACCGGGGGGGCGAAGCAGATACGCAGTATTTT. Translation gives CSEHRGGEADTQYF.

This clonotype was counted only a few times. The rearrangement uses TRBV3-1 and TRBJ2-1; 10 bases match TRBD2. Germline trimming cut 2 bases from V and 4 bases from J; bases unmatched to any gene: 5. Germline assignment: CDR1 LGHDT and CDR2 YNNKEL (reference sequence). The CDR3 covers 16 residues. As DNA, the CDR3 is TGTGCCAGCAGCCAACCAGCGGGGGGGGCATACAATGAGCAGTTCTTC. Its protein product is CASSQPAGGAYNEQFF.

This clonotype has a count of ten or more. The V call is TRBV7-3, the J call TRBJ2-3, with D unresolved. Trimming shortened V by 2 bases and J by 6 bases, and 12 bases separated the two germline ends. CDR3 length: 14 amino acids. Germline lookup yields CDR1 SGHTA and CDR2 FQGTGA. The CDR3 loop is CASSLGAPTDTQYF. The CDR3 DNA follows: TGTGCCAGCAGCTTAGGAGCACCCACTGATACGCAGTATTTT.

This clonotype was counted ten times or more. The V gene is TRBV5-1, the J gene TRBJ2-7; 7 bases are a match to TRBD1. The germline V gene encodes CDR1 SGHRS and CDR2 YFSETQ. V lost 0 bases, J lost 7 bases, and 10 bases stayed unmatched. The CDR3 length is 15 residues. This chain's CDR3 is CASSLDPGPGGEQYF. DNA for the CDR3: TGCGCCAGCAGCTTGGACCCGGGGCCAGGGGGTGAGCAGTACTTC.

This clonotype has a count of ten or more. This chain uses TRBV9 with TRBJ1-1; no clear D gene. The CDR3 is made up of 14 amino acids. Germline loops: CDR1 SGDLS, CDR2 YYNGEE. Trimming took off 0 bases at V and 4 bases at J, with 10 bases between the two ends. The CDR3 region has the DNA TGTGCCAGCAGCGTAGCTGGAGAGGGCACTGAAGCTTTCTTT. Encoded protein: CASSVAGEGTEAFF.

The table lists this clonotype with a count of one. The genes are TRBV5-1 and TRBJ2-2, with D possibly TRBD2 on 7 matching bases. From germline, CDR1 is SGHRS and CDR2 YFSETQ. The CDR3 length is 15 residues. V gave up 4 bases and J gave up 2 bases, with 12 bases separating them. The CDR3 loop reads CASSGGGHNTGELFF. Here the CDR3 DNA reads TGCGCCAGCAGCGGCGGGGGCCACAACACCGGGGAGCTGTTTTTT.

This clonotype was counted ten times or more. This chain links TRBV11-2 with TRBJ2-3; D is uncertain. The germline gives CDR1 SGHAT, CDR2 FQNNGV. The CDR3 totals 14 residues. Trimming left V 5 bases short and J 8 bases short, with 17 bases between. The CDR3 protein is CASSPLAAAGTQYF. In DNA, the CDR3 is TGTGCCAGCAGCCCCTTGGCGGCGGCTGGTACGCAGTATTTT.

The chain is built from TRBV29-1 and TRBJ2-3; D possibly corresponds to TRBD2 (5 bases). CDR3 size: 14 residues. The ends were cut back, 1 base at V and 2 bases at J, with 10 bases in the middle. Germline V CDR1 and CDR2: SQVTM, ANQGSEA. CDR3 region: CSVEGRGDTDTQYF. The CDR3 coding sequence is TGCAGCGTTGAAGGTCGGGGAGACACAGATACGCAGTATTTT.

This clonotype was observed at least ten times. The chain couples TRBV2 to TRBJ2-3, with 9 bases lining up with TRBD2. This CDR3 has 16 amino acids. The ends lost 8 bases at V and 4 bases at J; junction bases unmatched: 13. CDR1 is SNHLY, CDR2 FYNNEI, per germline. The CDR3 DNA reads as TGTGCCAGCGGGGTATCGGCGGGGGGGTTCGCAGATACGCAGTATTTT. It yields the protein CASGVSAGGFADTQYF.

This clonotype was detected ten times or more. The chain carries TRBV20-1 and TRBJ2-4; no clear D. The CDR3 is 12 residues long. Germline CDR1 is DFQATT and CDR2 is SNEGSKA (reference sequence). V lost 3 bases and J 6 bases, leaving 9 bases between the germline ends. This CDR3 is CSASRPGNIQYF. The CDR3 DNA follows: TGCAGTGCTAGTCGACCCGGAAACATTCAGTACTTC.

Turning to this clonotype: The germline gene is not matched at one end of the junction; a read error may be the cause. The chain links TRBV12-3 or TRBV12-4 to TRBJ2-2, with TRBD1 matching 7 bases. The CDR3 sequence is 16 residues long. CDR3 amino acids: CATSLPPGGNTGELFF. The CDR3 nucleotides read TGTGCCACCAGTCTTCCGCCAGGGGGAAACACCGGGGAGCTGTTTTTT.